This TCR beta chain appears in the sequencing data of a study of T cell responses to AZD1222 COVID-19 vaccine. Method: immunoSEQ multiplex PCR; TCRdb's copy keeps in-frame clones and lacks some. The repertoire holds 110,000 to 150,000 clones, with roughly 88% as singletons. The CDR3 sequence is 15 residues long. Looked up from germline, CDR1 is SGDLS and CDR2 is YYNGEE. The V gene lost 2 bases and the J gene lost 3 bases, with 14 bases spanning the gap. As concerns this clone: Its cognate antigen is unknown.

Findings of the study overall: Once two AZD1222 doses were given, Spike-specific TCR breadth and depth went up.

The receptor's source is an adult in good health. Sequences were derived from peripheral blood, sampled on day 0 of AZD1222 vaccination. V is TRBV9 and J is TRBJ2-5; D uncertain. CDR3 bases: TGTGCCAGCAGCGTGGGCTTAGCTCGAGAAGAGACCCAGTACTTC. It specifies CASSVGLAREETQYF.